What follows are 14 T cell receptor beta chains derived from one specimen sequenced in a study of cytomegalovirus exposure and HLA in healthy donors. With 60 Vbeta and 13 Jbeta primers, the PCR was carried out. Measured with immunoSEQ multiplex PCR; TCRdb has only the in-frame clones, and not every one. This table holds fewer than 150,000 clones, around three quarters found once. The sequencing input was PBMCs. These receptors were taken from a woman between 35 and 50 years old in good health and CMV-seropositive.

This chain connects TRBV7-9 to TRBJ2-1; D not resolved. The CDR3 contains 17 residues. Germline V CDR1 and CDR2: SEHNR, FQNEAQ (reference sequence). Between the trimmed V and J ends, which lost 5 bases and 0 bases, there was a span of 17 bases. The CDR3 loop reads CASSPPAMFNSYNEQFF. The CDR3 bases are TGTGCCAGCAGCCCCCCTGCTATGTTCAACTCCTACAATGAGCAGTTCTTC.

The chain links TRBV5-1 to TRBJ2-1, with TRBD2 matching 10 bases. V gave up 4 bases and J gave up 8 bases; unmatched junction bases: 9. CDR3 length equals 15 residues. Looked up from germline, CDR1 is SGHRS and CDR2 is YFSETQ. The CDR3 is CASSQGLANVYEQFF. CDR3 DNA: TGCGCCAGCAGCCAGGGACTAGCGAATGTCTATGAGCAGTTCTTC.

This chain joins TRBV4-1 and TRBJ2-5; D gene uncertain. The CDR3 is made up of 13 amino acids. From germline, CDR1 is MGHRA and CDR2 YSYEKL. Trimming pared 1 base from V and 5 bases from J, leaving 8 bases between. The CDR3 coding sequence is TGCGCCAGCAGCCAAGGAGAGAAGGAGACCCAGTACTTC. It encodes CASSQGEKETQYF.

The chain carries TRBV13 and TRBJ2-1, with D tentatively TRBD2 (6 bases). This CDR3 has 14 residues. V was trimmed by 8 bases and J by 8 bases, leaving 19 bases between them. Germline loops: CDR1 PRHDT, CDR2 FYEKMQ (reference sequence). CDR3 nucleotide sequence: TGTGCCAGCGGAGTTGCGGGACCTCGCGATGAGCAGTTCTTC. Protein: CASGVAGPRDEQFF. Full variable domain (remainder filled in from reference TRBV13 and TRBJ2-1): AAGVIQSPRHLIKEKRETATLKCYPIPRHDTVYWYQQGPGQDPQFLISFYEKMQSDKGSIPDRFSAQQFSDYHSELNMSSLELGDSALYFCASGVAGPRDEQFFGPGTRLTVL.

The chain has TRBV5-1 and TRBJ2-7; TRBD1 is a possible D gene (6 bases). Looked up from germline, CDR1 is SGHRS and CDR2 is YFSETQ. Trimming stripped 6 bases from V and 3 bases from J, with 10 bases between. CDR3 length: 12 amino acids. CDR3 nucleotides: TGCGCCAGCAACTCACAGGGCTACGAGCAGTACTTC. Translation gives CASNSQGYEQYF.

This clone was recorded once. The chain recombines TRBV2 with TRBJ2-3; D might be TRBD1 (6 bases). The CDR3 sequence is 14 residues long. CDR1 is SNHLY, CDR2 FYNNEI, per germline. V gave up 6 bases and J gave up 7 bases, with 17 bases separating them. CDR3 DNA: TGTGCCAGCAGAATCGCAGGGGTCGTGAATACGCAGTATTTT. Residues: CASRIAGVVNTQYF.

The chain recombines TRBV9 with TRBJ1-2, with D perhaps matching TRBD1 (6 bases). The V and J ends lost 3 bases and 4 bases respectively, with 10 bases between them. The germline V gene has CDR1 SGDLS and CDR2 YYNGEE. This CDR3 has 13 amino acids. CDR3 in amino acids: CASSAAGAYGYTF. In DNA form, the CDR3 reads TGTGCCAGCAGCGCCGCGGGGGCCTATGGCTACACCTTC.

The genes are TRBV19 and TRBJ1-4, with D uncertain. Deletions cut 2 bases from V and 3 bases from J, with 13 bases between. CDR3 size: 16 residues. Germline V gene lookup returns CDR1 LNHDA and CDR2 SQIVND (reference sequence). The CDR3 DNA sequence: TGTGCCAGTAGTATAAGAGTGTGGAGCTCTAATGAAAAACTGTTTTTT. It is translated as CASSIRVWSSNEKLFF.

The chain combines TRBV27 with TRBJ1-3; 9 positions match TRBD1. Germline CDR1 MNHEY, CDR2 SMNVEV (reference sequence). This CDR3 has 18 amino acids. V trimming: 3 bases; J trimming: 2 bases; junction bases outside the gene matches: 11. In DNA, the CDR3 is TGTGCCAGCAGTTTGACGGGACAGGGCGTTCTAACTGGAAACACCATATATTTT. Protein sequence: CASSLTGQGVLTGNTIYF.

This clone was seen only once. CDR3 sequence (DNA): TGTGCCAGCAGCCCGCCCCCCGGGGGCAATGAGCAGTTCTTC. Its translation is CASSPPPGGNEQFF. The rearrangement uses TRBV11-3 and TRBJ2-1; perhaps TRBD2 as D (6 bases). The V end was cut by 5 bases, the J end by 6 bases, with 14 bases between. This CDR3 has 14 residues. Per germline, CDR1 SGHNT and CDR2 YENEEA. Using reference TRBV11-3 and TRBJ2-1 for the parts outside the CDR3, the full variable domain is EAGVVQSPRYKIIEKKQPVAFWCNPISGHNTLYWYLQNLGQGPELLIRYENEEAVDDSQLPKDRFSAERLKGVDSTLKIQPAELGDSAVYLCASSPPPGGNEQFFGPGTRLTVL.

The rearrangement links TRBV18 to TRBJ1-1; D not resolved. The V and J ends lost 3 bases and 2 bases respectively, with 4 bases between them. Germline values: CDR1 KGHSH, CDR2 LQKENI. This CDR3 is built from 12 residues. The CDR3 nucleotides are TGTGCCAGCTCACCGGCAAACACTGAAGCTTTCTTT. Amino acids: CASSPANTEAFF. Drawing the rest from reference TRBV18 and TRBJ1-1, the complete variable domain is NAGVMQNPRHLVRRRGQEARLRCSPMKGHSHVYWYRQLPEEGLKFMVYLQKENIIDESGMPKERFSAEFPKEGPSILRIQQVVRGDSAAYFCASSPANTEAFFGQGTRLTVV.

This rearrangement joins TRBV27 to TRBJ1-5, with 7 bases identical to TRBD1. Germline V gene sequence: CDR1 MNHEY, CDR2 SMNVEV (reference sequence). Trimming removed 6 bases from V and 2 bases from J; junction bases left unmatched: 16. The CDR3 runs 18 residues. In DNA form, the CDR3 reads TGTGCCAGCAGCCGGGAGGGGGCGGGGGCGCGGGGCAATCAGCCCCAGCATTTT. Encoded protein: CASSREGAGARGNQPQHF.

This clone was counted between two and nine times. DNA of the CDR3: TGCGCCAGCAGCCCCTCAGGCCGGATGAACACCGGGGAGCTGTTTTTT. Amino acids: CASSPSGRMNTGELFF. The chain recombines TRBV5-1 with TRBJ2-2; D is unresolved. Trimming shortened V by 4 bases and J by 1 base, and 14 bases separated the two germline ends. The CDR3 has 16 amino acids. CDR1 is SGHRS, CDR2 YFSETQ, per germline.

This rearrangement joins TRBV2 to TRBJ2-7, with D tentatively TRBD2 (5 bases). Looked up from germline, CDR1 is SNHLY and CDR2 is FYNNEI. This CDR3 comprises 13 residues. V was pared by 6 bases and J by 0 bases, with 9 bases between. Here the CDR3 DNA reads TGTGCCAGCAGCACGGGGATCTCCTACGAGCAGTACTTC. Its protein product is CASSTGISYEQYF. Full variable domain (remainder filled in from reference TRBV2 and TRBJ2-7): EPEVTQTPSHQVTQMGQEVILRCVPISNHLYFYWYRQILGQKVEFLVSFYNNEISEKSEIFDDQFSVERPDGSNFTLKIRSTKLEDSAMYFCASSTGISYEQYFGPGTRLTVT.